The present T cell receptor (beta chain) was sequenced within a study of blood T cell repertoires in COVID-19. Sequenced by immunoSEQ multiplex PCR; TCRdb stores in-frame clones only, minus some. The table has roughly 49,000 clones, 85% to 90% seen once; the top ten hold about 27%. This clone was observed a few times. Per germline, CDR1 MNHEY and CDR2 SVGEGT. The V gene lost 0 bases and the J gene lost 5 bases, with 14 bases spanning the gap. CDR3 length equals 16 residues. What was sequenced was peripheral blood. The V call is TRBV6-2 or TRBV6-3, the J call TRBJ1-5; tentatively, D is TRBD1 (6 bases). The sequence came from a human donor in a cohort sampled during active COVID-19. The CDR3, as DNA: TGTGCCAGCAGTTACTCGTGGCTCAGGGGCCATCAGCCCCAGCATTTT. This sequence encodes CASSYSWLRGHQPQHF.